This T cell receptor beta chain was captured by sequencing in a study of cytomegalovirus exposure and HLA in healthy donors. This CDR3 spans 15 amino acids. CDR1 and CDR2 (germline): MDHEN, SYDVKM. Trimming pared 8 bases from V and 3 bases from J, leaving 19 bases between. PCR amplification relied on 60 Vbeta primers (plus 13 Jbeta primers). Produced via immunoSEQ multiplex PCR; TCRdb's table is partial and in-frame only. Counted here are some 150,000 clones, approximately 82% occurring once; the ten biggest clones make up 1.9%. This rearrangement joins TRBV28 to TRBJ1-2; TRBD1 is a possible D gene (5 bases). The sequence came from a woman in her thirties or forties in good health and CMV-seronegative. The source material was PBMCs. CDR3 protein: CASLTGGVGYYGYTF. The CDR3 nucleotides are TGTGCCAGCCTCACTGGGGGGGTGGGTTACTATGGCTACACCTTC.